This T cell receptor (beta chain) was sequenced in a study of blood T cell repertoires in COVID-19. The overall study: Collection of acute and convalescent COVID-19 samples took place in the United States, Italy and Spain.

The length of the CDR3 is 22 residues. Germline-derived CDR1 and CDR2 are KGHSY and FQNENV. V dropped 0 bases and J dropped 0; count of bases not matched to a gene: 16. Sequencing used immunoSEQ multiplex PCR; TCRdb keeps in-frame clones, though not all of them. The table shows about 120,000 clones, with 88% occurring only once. This chain connects TRBV16 to TRBJ1-3, with TRBD1 matching 11 bases. This TCR was sampled from a woman in her fifties or sixties with active or convalescent COVID-19. Sequenced input: peripheral blood. The CDR3 DNA follows: TGTGCCAGCAGCCAATCGTTGACGCGTCCCGGGACAGGGGGACACTCTGGAAACACCATATATTTT. This codes for CASSQSLTRPGTGGHSGNTIYF.